The 20 T cell receptor beta chains presented below share a single source sample, sequenced in a study of shared clonotypes between healthy human individuals. Sequenced by immunoSEQ multiplex PCR; TCRdb stores in-frame clones only, minus some. The sample comprises around 690,000 clones, roughly 91% of which are singletons, and 34% rests with the top ten. Sequencing was carried out using memory CD8+ T cells from PBMCs. Indicated subset: CD45RO+ cells pooled with CCR7-negative TemRA cells. The receptors shown here come from a man aged 18 to 29 in good health. Some clones in this sample may be carry-over from other donors' samples.

This clone was counted a single time. The rearrangement links TRBV5-6 to TRBJ1-2; D is undetermined. The ends were cut back, 0 bases at V and 2 bases at J, with 17 bases in the middle. The V gene's germline CDR1 is SGHDT and CDR2 YYEEEE. This CDR3 comprises 17 residues. CDR3 DNA sequence: TGTGCCAGCAGCTTGGGTGGTTCCGTCGACCCCAACTATGGCTACACCTTC. Its translation is CASSLGGSVDPNYGYTF.

The rearrangement joins TRBV6-4 to TRBJ2-1; D is ambiguous. There are 15 residues in the CDR3. Trimming stripped 2 bases from V and 2 bases from J, with 10 bases between. Germline CDR1 reads MRHNA; CDR2 reads SNTAGT. CDR3 protein: CASSDRSAAYNEQFF. The DNA for the CDR3 is TGTGCCAGCAGTGACAGATCGGCTGCCTACAATGAGCAGTTCTTC.

About this clone itself: The identical CDR3 is also encoded by other nucleotide sequences in the sample. J is TRBJ1-1 and V is TRBV28; D uncertain. Germline V lookup: CDR1 MDHEN, CDR2 SYDVKM. The CDR3 covers 13 residues. V lost 3 bases and J 1 base, leaving 6 bases between the germline ends. The CDR3 sequence: CASSFGRNTEAFF. In DNA, the CDR3 is TGTGCCAGCAGTTTCGGTAGGAACACTGAAGCTTTCTTT.

CDR3 amino acids: CASSLGFNEQFF. In DNA, the CDR3 is TGTGCCAGCAGCTTAGGGTTCAATGAGCAGTTCTTC. The genes are TRBV11-2 and TRBJ2-1; D unresolved. Trimming removed 1 base at V and 6 bases at J, with 4 bases between. CDR3 length: 12 residues. Germline values: CDR1 SGHAT, CDR2 FQNNGV.

This clone has a handful of counts. J is TRBJ1-2 and V is TRBV9, with D unresolved. Trimming removed 0 bases at V and 5 bases at J, with 14 bases between. CDR3 length: 15 amino acids. Germline V gene lookup returns CDR1 SGDLS and CDR2 YYNGEE. DNA for the CDR3: TGTGCCAGCAGCGTAGAGTTTGAGACAAAGTATGGCTACACCTTC. Amino acid sequence: CASSVEFETKYGYTF.

This clone was seen only once. The sample holds other DNA sequences that translate to the same CDR3. The chain has TRBV9 and TRBJ1-1; no reliable D call. V lost 0 bases and J lost 2, with 8 bases in between. The germline CDR1 and CDR2 sequences are SGDLS and YYNGEE. The CDR3 spans 14 residues. The CDR3 is CASSVGRLNTEAFF. CDR3 bases: TGTGCCAGCAGCGTAGGTCGTCTAAACACTGAAGCTTTCTTT. The whole variable domain, filled in from reference TRBV9 and TRBJ1-1, reads DSGVTQTPKHLITATGQRVTLRCSPRSGDLSVYWYQQSLDQGLQFLIQYYNGEERAKGNILERFSAQQFPDLHSELNLSSLELGDSALYFCASSVGRLNTEAFFGQGTRLTVV.

This chain uses TRBV6-5 with TRBJ2-5; no clear D. The CDR3 covers 15 residues. Germline values: CDR1 MNHEY, CDR2 SVGAGI. V was trimmed by 7 bases and J by 2 bases, leaving 17 bases between them. The CDR3 region has the DNA TGTGCCAGCACACCTAGACTGGGAAATCAAGAGACCCAGTACTTC. It yields the protein CASTPRLGNQETQYF.

This CDR3 reads CASSFDRTGGNEQYF. As DNA, the CDR3 is TGTGCCAGCAGCTTCGACCGGACAGGGGGTAACGAGCAGTACTTC. This chain connects TRBV11-2 to TRBJ2-7; 10 bases align to TRBD1. Germline CDR1 SGHAT, CDR2 FQNNGV. Trimming cost V 3 bases and J 5 bases; bases outside gene matches: 7. The CDR3 totals 15 residues.

This clone was observed a few times. The chain links TRBV9 to TRBJ2-1; no clear D. V was pared by 0 bases and J by 1 base, with 8 bases between. CDR1 and CDR2 from the germline V gene are SGDLS and YYNGEE. The CDR3 runs 15 residues. CDR3 protein: CASSVVPASYNEQFF. For the CDR3, the DNA is TGTGCCAGCAGCGTAGTACCTGCGTCCTACAATGAGCAGTTCTTC.

The chain recombines TRBV5-5 with TRBJ1-1; TRBD1 matches 8 bases. This CDR3 region has 17 residues. Trimming cost V 3 bases and J 0 bases; bases outside gene matches: 10. Looked up from germline, CDR1 is SGHKS and CDR2 is YYEKEE (reference sequence). The CDR3 DNA follows: TGTGCCAGCAGCTACGGACAGGGTCCCCTTATGAACACTGAAGCTTTCTTT. Its protein product is CASSYGQGPLMNTEAFF. Variable domain in full (rest from reference TRBV5-5 and TRBJ1-1): DAGVTQSPTHLIKTRGQQVTLRCSPISGHKSVSWYQQVLGQGPQFIFQYYEKEERGRGNFPDRFSARQFPNYSSELNVNALLLGDSALYLCASSYGQGPLMNTEAFFGQGTRLTVV.

The chain has TRBV28 and TRBJ2-7; 10 positions match TRBD1. Germline CDR1 and CDR2: MDHEN and SYDVKM. Germline trimming cut 5 bases from V and 4 bases from J; bases unmatched to any gene: 5. The length of the CDR3 is 14 residues. This chain's CDR3 is CASSPWDRGYEQYF. The DNA of the CDR3 is TGTGCCAGCAGTCCTTGGGACAGGGGTTACGAGCAGTACTTC.

The rearrangement joins TRBV7-8 to TRBJ2-1; D is perhaps TRBD2 (6 bases). The CDR3 has 12 residues. V was clipped by 3 bases and J by 15 bases, with 15 bases between them. Germline lookup yields CDR1 SGHVS and CDR2 FQNEAQ. The CDR3 region has the DNA TGTGCCAGCAGCTTTGGGTCGGGAGAAAGGTTCTTC. It yields the protein CASSFGSGERFF.

J is TRBJ1-5 and V is TRBV7-9; D not resolved. The germline V gene has CDR1 SEHNR and CDR2 FQNEAQ (reference sequence). The V gene lost 6 bases and the J gene lost 3 bases, with 12 bases spanning the gap. The CDR3 loop spans 14 amino acids. The CDR3 sequence: CASSQDDYNQPQHF. The CDR3 bases are TGTGCCAGCAGTCAAGACGACTACAATCAGCCCCAGCATTTT.

This clone has only one observation. This rearrangement joins TRBV5-1 to TRBJ1-4, with 8 bases fitting TRBD1. Germline CDR1 is SGHRS and CDR2 is YFSETQ. The CDR3 consists of 14 residues. The J segment lost 4 bases and the V segment lost 7 bases, leaving 6 bases of the junction unmatched. The CDR3 coding sequence is TGCGCCAGCGGGGACAGGCTTAATAATGAAAAACTGTTTTTT. Translation gives CASGDRLNNEKLFF. The variable domain in full, with the rest retrieved from reference TRBV5-1 and TRBJ1-4, is KAGVTQTPRYLIKTRGQQVTLSCSPISGHRSVSWYQQTPGQGLQFLFEYFSETQRNKGNFPGRFSGRQFSNSRSEMNVSTLELGDSALYLCASGDRLNNEKLFFGSGTQLSVL.

The CDR3 DNA follows: TGTGCCAGCAGCACTCACTCACAGGGGGCGAACTATGGCTACACCTTC. Its translation is CASSTHSQGANYGYTF. The V gene is TRBV9, the J gene TRBJ1-2, with 9 bases matching TRBD1. This CDR3 contains 16 residues. Germline CDR1 and CDR2: SGDLS and YYNGEE. The V gene end was trimmed by 4 bases and the J gene end by 2 bases; junction bases not matched to a gene: 9.

The chain carries TRBV14 and TRBJ1-2, with TRBD1 identical over 9 bases. Losses at the gene ends were 1 base for V and 8 bases for J; bases not matched to a gene: 11. The CDR3 loop spans 16 amino acids. The germline V gene encodes CDR1 SGHDN and CDR2 FVKESK. CDR3 bases: TGTGCCAGCAGCCAAGGGAACAGGGGGCCGCTGACAGGCTACACCTTC. It codes for CASSQGNRGPLTGYTF.

This clone occurred a few times. This sequence joins TRBV28 and TRBJ1-1, with D unresolved. V lost 7 bases and J 0 bases, leaving 9 bases between the germline ends. The CDR3 is 13 amino acids. Germline CDR1 MDHEN, CDR2 SYDVKM. CDR3 region: CASTAGLNTEAFF. The CDR3, as DNA: TGTGCCAGCACGGCAGGCCTGAACACTGAAGCTTTCTTT.

This clone turned up a few times. The rearrangement links TRBV27 to TRBJ2-1; 7 bases match TRBD1. Germline lookup yields CDR1 MNHEY and CDR2 SMNVEV (reference sequence). With 4 bases clipped from V and 6 bases from J, the junction kept 9 bases outside the gene matches. This CDR3 comprises 15 residues. The CDR3 loop is CASSSRQGYRNEQFF. The CDR3 bases are TGTGCCAGCAGTTCGAGACAGGGTTATCGCAATGAGCAGTTCTTC.

The chain links TRBV5-5 to TRBJ2-7, with D unresolved. V gave up 1 base and J gave up 3 bases, with 11 bases separating them. Germline CDR1 and CDR2: SGHKS and YYEKEE (reference sequence). There are 14 residues in the CDR3. CDR3 amino acids: CASSLIGRSYEQYF. CDR3 sequence (DNA): TGTGCCAGCAGCTTGATAGGACGGAGCTACGAGCAGTACTTC.

This chain uses TRBV7-9 with TRBJ2-1; D is perhaps TRBD1 (6 bases). The CDR3 length is 19 residues. CDR1 SEHNR and CDR2 FQNEAQ come from the germline V gene (reference sequence). Trimming took off 5 bases at V and 16 bases at J, with 39 bases between the two ends. This CDR3 reads CASSPRGRTANLPTGFAFF. The CDR3 DNA follows: TGTGCCAGCAGCCCACGGGGCCGGACAGCCAACTTGCCGACAGGCTTTGCTTTCTTC. The entire variable domain, with the rest obtained from reference TRBV7-9 and TRBJ2-1, is as follows: DTGVSQNPRHKITKRGQNVTFRCDPISEHNRLYWYRQTLGQGPEFLTYFQNEAQLEKSRLLSDRFSAERPKGSFSTLEIQRTEQGDSAMYLCASSPRGRTANLPTGFAFFGPGTRLTVL.